These 19 T cell receptor beta chains came from one sample sequenced in a study of PD-1 blockade in classical Hodgkin lymphoma. Regarding time point: newly diagnosed, previously untreated cHL patient sample. Thawed PBMCs were the source of CD8+ T cells, obtained through magnetic negative selection. The data were produced by immunoSEQ multiplex PCR, yet TCRdb's version contains in-frame clones alone and is incomplete. The sample records about 5,000 clones, 80% to 90% being singletons. What was sequenced was CD8+ T cells from blood. These receptor sequences come from a human donor with classical Hodgkin lymphoma.

The chain combines TRBV7-2 with TRBJ2-3; D is unclear. CDR1 and CDR2 (germline): SGHTA, FQGNSA. The CDR3 contains 13 residues. V lost 2 bases and J lost 6, with 9 bases in between. CDR3 protein: CASSLPPDDTQYF. The DNA of the CDR3 is TGTGCCAGCAGCTTACCGCCCGACGATACGCAGTATTTT. The variable domain in full, with the rest retrieved from reference TRBV7-2 and TRBJ2-3, is GAGVSQSPSNKVTEKGKDVELRCDPISGHTALYWYRQSLGQGLEFLIYFQGNSAPDKSGLPSDRFSAERTGGSVSTLTIQRTQQEDSAVYLCASSLPPDDTQYFGPGTRLTVL.

The chain recombines TRBV25-1 with TRBJ2-1; perhaps TRBD2 as D (6 bases). This CDR3 comprises 14 residues. V lost 5 bases and J 8 bases, leaving 16 bases between the germline ends. Germline loops: CDR1 MGHDK, CDR2 SYGVNS. As DNA, the CDR3 is TGTGCCAGCAGTAAACCCCGGGAGAGGGATGAGCAGTTCTTC. Residues: CASSKPRERDEQFF. The full variable domain, in which reference TRBV25-1 and TRBJ2-1 provide the parts outside the CDR3, is EADIYQTPRYLVIGTGKKITLECSQTMGHDKMYWYQQDPGMELHLIHYSYGVNSTEKGDLSSESTVSRIRTEHFPLTLESARPSHTSQYLCASSKPRERDEQFFGPGTRLTVL.

The J gene is TRBJ1-1, the V gene TRBV6-5, with D perhaps matching TRBD1 (6 bases). The V gene lost 4 bases and the J gene lost 7 bases, with 13 bases spanning the gap. This CDR3 region has 13 residues. The germline V gene has CDR1 MNHEY and CDR2 SVGAGI. The chain's CDR3 is CASSFSGQLEAFF. The DNA of the CDR3 is TGTGCCAGCAGTTTCTCGGGACAACTTGAAGCTTTCTTT.

This clone was detected only a few times. The V call is TRBV7-9, the J call TRBJ1-1; no firm D call. This CDR3 is 14 amino acids long. Germline V gene data show CDR1 as SEHNR and CDR2 as FQNEAQ (reference sequence). Trimming removed 4 bases at V and 1 base at J, with 10 bases between. Written as DNA, the CDR3 is TGTGCCAGCAGCTCCCATGACGGGAACACTGAAGCTTTCTTT. Amino acids: CASSSHDGNTEAFF.

The chain couples TRBV5-6 to TRBJ2-7; TRBD2 might be the D (5 bases). Germline-derived CDR1 and CDR2 are SGHDT and YYEEEE. Trimming took 2 bases from V and 3 from J, leaving 6 bases between them. This CDR3 is built from 12 residues. The CDR3 coding sequence is TGTGCCAGCAGCTTCGGGGTCTACGAGCAGTACTTC. Translating it yields CASSFGVYEQYF. Full variable domain (remainder filled in from reference TRBV5-6 and TRBJ2-7): DAGVTQSPTHLIKTRGQQVTLRCSPKSGHDTVSWYQQALGQGPQFIFQYYEEEERQRGNFPDRFSGHQFPNYSSELNVNALLLGDSALYLCASSFGVYEQYFGPGTRLTVT.

This clone has a single count. The V and J genes are TRBV6-6 and TRBJ2-3; TRBD2 matches at 10 bases. Germline-derived CDR1 and CDR2 are MNHNY and SVGAGI (reference sequence). CDR3 length: 15 amino acids. V lost 5 bases, J lost 2 bases, and 4 bases stayed unmatched. This CDR3 is CASSPGTSDTDTQYF. The CDR3 DNA reads as TGTGCCAGCAGTCCCGGGACTAGCGACACAGATACGCAGTATTTT.

The sample holds a few counts of this clone. CDR3 protein: CASSQSYGGNQPQHF. DNA of the CDR3: TGCGCCAGCAGTCAATCGTACGGTGGGAATCAGCCCCAGCATTTT. The J gene is TRBJ1-5, the V gene TRBV23-1; D call uncertain. TRBV23-1 qualifies as an ORF whose function is uncertain. The CDR3 spans 15 residues. Between the trimmed V and J ends, which lost 0 bases and 4 bases, there was a span of 10 bases.

This chain connects TRBV5-8 to TRBJ2-3, with unresolved D. The CDR3 consists of 15 residues. Germline CDR1 is SGHTS and CDR2 is YDEGEE. V lost 0 bases, J lost 2 bases, and 10 bases lay in between. CDR3 in amino acids: CASSLDGGSTDTQYF. The CDR3 nucleotides read TGTGCCAGCAGCTTGGATGGCGGCTCCACAGATACGCAGTATTTT.

The chain links TRBV25-1 to TRBJ2-7; the D gene could be TRBD1 or TRBD2 (5 bases each). Trimming removed 2 bases from V and 3 bases from J, with 11 bases in between. Germline V gene sequence: CDR1 MGHDK, CDR2 SYGVNS. This CDR3 has 14 amino acids. The CDR3 DNA is TGTGCCAGCAGTGAAAGAGGGACCAACTACGAGCAGTACTTC. It codes for CASSERGTNYEQYF.

The V and J genes are TRBV4-1 and TRBJ2-1; D is perhaps TRBD2 (6 bases). Germline values: CDR1 MGHRA, CDR2 YSYEKL. This CDR3 has 14 amino acids. V lost 3 bases, J lost 4 bases, and 10 bases lay in between. CDR3 DNA: TGCGCCAGCAGCCATGTGGGACTTTACAATGAGCAGTTCTTC. It yields the protein CASSHVGLYNEQFF.

The chain joins TRBV18 to TRBJ2-5; tentative D call: TRBD2 (6 bases). V lost 6 bases, J lost 0 bases, and 11 bases lay in between. This CDR3 is built from 14 residues. Germline V gives CDR1 KGHSH, CDR2 LQKENI. The chain's CDR3 is CASSPGANQETQYF. DNA of the CDR3: TGTGCCAGCTCCCCGGGAGCGAACCAAGAGACCCAGTACTTC.

The rearrangement uses TRBV6-1 and TRBJ2-7, with TRBD1 matching 9 bases. The CDR3 covers 13 residues. The junction had 7 bases not matched to a gene; V was cut back by 11 bases and J by 2 bases. CDR1 and CDR2 (germline): MNHNS, SASEGT. CDR3 protein: CASDRGEAYEQYF. In DNA, the CDR3 is TGTGCCTCGGACAGGGGAGAGGCCTACGAGCAGTACTTC.

The V gene is TRBV12-5, the J gene TRBJ1-1, with 9 nucleotides matching TRBD1. The J segment lost 1 base and the V segment lost 2 bases, leaving 5 bases of the junction unmatched. CDR1 and CDR2 (germline): LGHNT, FRNRAP. The CDR3 length is 16 residues. The CDR3 nucleotides read TGTGCTAGTGGTTTGTTGGGACAGGGAAGGAACACTGAAGCTTTCTTT. It yields the protein CASGLLGQGRNTEAFF.

The V call is TRBV5-1, the J call TRBJ2-7; 15 bases agree with TRBD2. There are 15 residues in the CDR3. CDR1 is SGHRS and CDR2 is YFSETQ in the germline V gene. The V and J ends lost 4 bases and 4 bases, in that order; junction bases with no gene match: 3. The CDR3 DNA sequence: TGCGCCAGCAGCCCTGGGACTAGCGGGGGGTACGAGCAGTACTTC. Residues: CASSPGTSGGYEQYF.

CDR3 sequence (DNA): TGTGCCAGTAGTGCCCTTACAGGGGTCGTACGAACTGAAGCTTTCTTT. This sequence encodes CASSALTGVVRTEAFF. The chain is built from TRBV19 and TRBJ1-1; TRBD1 matches 7 bases. CDR1 LNHDA and CDR2 SQIVND come from the germline V gene (reference sequence). With 5 bases clipped from V and 5 bases from J, the junction kept 14 bases outside the gene matches. CDR3 size: 16 residues.

This chain connects TRBV19 to TRBJ2-7; tentatively, D is TRBD1 (6 bases). The CDR3 consists of 15 residues. Germline V gene data show CDR1 as LNHDA and CDR2 as SQIVND (reference sequence). Trimming shortened V by 3 bases and J by 2 bases, and 14 bases separated the two germline ends. Here the CDR3 reads CASSMRSGGPYEQYF. The CDR3 DNA reads as TGTGCCAGTAGTATGAGGAGTGGGGGCCCCTACGAGCAGTACTTC.

V and J are TRBV7-7 and TRBJ2-5, with a weak D call TRBD2 (5 bases). Germline V gene lookup returns CDR1 SSHAT and CDR2 FNYEAQ (reference sequence). This CDR3 is 14 amino acids long. The V end was cut by 1 base, the J end by 2 bases, with 8 bases between. The CDR3, as DNA: TGTGCCAGCAGCTTAGGTTGGGAGCAAGAGACCCAGTACTTC. Its protein is CASSLGWEQETQYF.

The chain carries TRBV4-1 and TRBJ2-1; TRBD2 matches 10 bases. CDR3 size: 17 residues. CDR1 and CDR2 (germline): MGHRA, YSYEKL. V shed 5 bases, J shed 6 bases, and the junction held 13 bases outside the gene matches. The CDR3 DNA sequence: TGCGCCAGCAGCTCCGGGACTAGCGACCGTGGGAGCAATGAGCAGTTCTTC. The encoded protein is CASSSGTSDRGSNEQFF.

This clone came up once. J is TRBJ2-2 and V is TRBV28, with 7 bases aligning to TRBD1. The length of the CDR3 is 15 residues. The V and J ends lost 5 bases and 3 bases, in that order; junction bases with no gene match: 6. Germline-derived CDR1 and CDR2 are MDHEN and SYDVKM. The CDR3 DNA follows: TGTGCCAGCAGTCCAGGGGGAAAGGACACCGGGGAGCTGTTTTTT. Translating it yields CASSPGGKDTGELFF. The full variable domain, with the rest looked up from reference TRBV28 and TRBJ2-2, is DVKVTQSSRYLVKRTGEKVFLECVQDMDHENMFWYRQDPGLGLRLIYFSYDVKMKEKGDIPEGYSVSREKKERFSLILESASTNQTSMYLCASSPGGKDTGELFFGEGSRLTVL.